Presented here are 20 T cell receptor beta chains from one specimen sequenced in a study of cytomegalovirus exposure and HLA in healthy donors. PCR employed 60 Vbeta and 13 Jbeta primers. Assay: immunoSEQ multiplex PCR; the TCRdb copy retains only in-frame clones and omits some. This table holds over 70,000 clones, 70% to 90% found once. The sequencing sample was made of PBMCs. The receptor source for this set is a man aged 18 to 30 in good health and CMV-seronegative.

The chain has TRBV4-1 and TRBJ2-7, with 7 bases fitting TRBD1. The trim removed 4 bases at V and 5 bases at J, leaving 8 bases unmatched. Germline assignment: CDR1 MGHRA and CDR2 YSYEKL. The CDR3 has 14 residues. CDR3 sequence: CASSPDRVRDEQYF. The DNA for the CDR3 is TGCGCCAGCAGCCCCGACAGGGTAAGAGACGAGCAGTACTTC.

The chain is built from TRBV18 and TRBJ1-5; D gene unclear. The CDR3 loop spans 15 amino acids. CDR1 KGHSH and CDR2 LQKENI come from the germline V gene. V was clipped by 3 bases and J by 4 bases, with 13 bases between them. The CDR3 nucleotides are TGTGCCAGCTCACCTCCCGGACTCTCTAATCAGCCCCAGCATTTT. Residues: CASSPPGLSNQPQHF.

This chain connects TRBV7-6 to TRBJ2-3; 7 bases agree with TRBD1. Germline-derived CDR1 and CDR2 are SGHVS and FNYEAQ. The V gene end was trimmed by 7 bases and the J gene end by 0 bases; junction bases not matched to a gene: 7. The CDR3 length is 15 residues. The CDR3: CASTDQGVSTDTQYF. The CDR3 DNA reads as TGTGCCAGCACCGATCAGGGGGTTAGCACAGATACGCAGTATTTT.

This clone was seen a handful of times. The chain recombines TRBV12-5 with TRBJ1-1; D gene uncertain. Looked up from germline, CDR1 is LGHNT and CDR2 is FRNRAP. The CDR3 covers 16 residues. The ends were cut back, 3 bases at V and 7 bases at J, with 21 bases in the middle. The CDR3, as DNA: TGTGCTAGTGGTTTCCTGGGCGTGTCGGGGTACGGTGAAGCTTTCTTT. Its protein product is CASGFLGVSGYGEAFF.

This rearrangement joins TRBV6-5 to TRBJ1-2; 10 nucleotides line up with TRBD1. V dropped 5 bases and J dropped 7; count of bases not matched to a gene: 10. The CDR3 sequence is 15 residues long. Germline V lookup: CDR1 MNHEY, CDR2 SVGAGI. The CDR3 bases are TGTGCCAGCAGTCTTCGGAGGGACAGGGGTTCTGGCTACACCTTC. As protein: CASSLRRDRGSGYTF.

This chain uses TRBV7-2 with TRBJ1-6; 9 nucleotides match TRBD1. Per the germline V gene, CDR1 is SGHTA and CDR2 is FQGNSA. After removal of 5 bases from V and 5 bases from J, the junction contained 10 bases not matched to a gene. The CDR3 is 17 residues long. Here the CDR3 DNA reads TGTGCCAGCAGCGTATCCGGTGACAGGGGGAATAATTCACCCCTCCACTTT. Translated, it gives CASSVSGDRGNNSPLHF.

The chain couples TRBV27 to TRBJ1-1; 11 bases match TRBD1. The CDR3 has 14 residues. J gave up 4 bases and V 6 bases, and 4 bases lay outside the gene matches. Germline V gene lookup returns CDR1 MNHEY and CDR2 SMNVEV (reference sequence). The CDR3 loop is CASSLGQGATEAFF. The CDR3 nucleotides are TGTGCCAGCAGCCTTGGACAGGGGGCCACTGAAGCTTTCTTT.

This clone has just one count. V and J are TRBV6-5 and TRBJ2-2, with TRBD2 matching over 11 bases. In germline, CDR1 is MNHEY, CDR2 SVGAGI. This CDR3 has 15 residues. The ends lost 8 bases at V and 5 bases at J; junction bases unmatched: 7. CDR3 loop: CASGSGGAGTGELFF. DNA for the CDR3: TGTGCCAGCGGTAGCGGGGGGGCCGGGACCGGGGAGCTGTTTTTT.

This clone was counted a single time. V usage is TRBV4-2 and J usage is TRBJ2-3; 11 bases are a match to TRBD2. Germline V gene sequence: CDR1 LGHNA, CDR2 YNFKEQ. There are 17 residues in the CDR3. The ends lost 1 base at V and 1 base at J; junction bases unmatched: 4. The CDR3 here is CASSQGHSGGGTDTQYF. The CDR3 DNA sequence: TGTGCCAGCAGCCAAGGGCATAGCGGGGGGGGCACAGATACGCAGTATTTT.

The chain is built from TRBV7-9 and TRBJ1-1, with a tentative D call TRBD1 (5 bases). The CDR3 totals 15 residues. V was trimmed by 5 bases and J by 3 bases, leaving 16 bases between them. Germline V lookup: CDR1 SEHNR, CDR2 FQNEAQ (reference sequence). The DNA for the CDR3 is TGTGCCAGCAGCCCCACAGGCGGTGCGCACACTGAAGCTTTCTTT. The encoded protein is CASSPTGGAHTEAFF.

V and J are TRBV5-1 and TRBJ1-3; the match to TRBD1 covers 10 bases. The V and J ends lost 4 bases and 1 base, in that order; junction bases with no gene match: 8. This CDR3 has 17 amino acids. Germline CDR1 and CDR2: SGHRS and YFSETQ. This CDR3 is CASSRDRGPQSGNTIYF. The CDR3 coding sequence is TGCGCCAGCAGCAGGGACAGGGGTCCCCAATCTGGAAACACCATATATTTT.

The V and J genes are TRBV27 and TRBJ2-7, with a tentative D call TRBD2 (6 bases). The germline V gene has CDR1 MNHEY and CDR2 SMNVEV (reference sequence). Trimming took off 5 bases at V and 4 bases at J, with 18 bases between the two ends. The length of the CDR3 is 15 residues. The DNA of the CDR3 is TGTGCCAGCAGTCCCGTAGCCTGGGGGGAATACGAGCAGTACTTC. As protein: CASSPVAWGEYEQYF.

The chain joins TRBV6-5 to TRBJ2-7; weak D call: TRBD2 (6 bases). From germline, CDR1 is MNHEY and CDR2 SVGAGI. The CDR3 covers 15 residues. Trimming left V 6 bases short and J 0 bases short, with 15 bases between. CDR3 loop: CASRSGGGSSYEQYF. In DNA form, the CDR3 reads TGTGCCAGCAGGTCAGGAGGAGGGAGCTCCTACGAGCAGTACTTC.

About this clone itself: One junction end does not reproduce the germline sequence, and a read error may be involved. This chain links TRBV2 with TRBJ2-7; TRBD2 matches at 11 bases. The CDR3 is 14 residues long. Germline V gene sequence: CDR1 SNHLY, CDR2 FYNNEI. The CDR3 sequence is CATSGTSGSYEQYF. In DNA, the CDR3 is TGTGCCACCAGTGGGACTAGCGGTTCCTACGAGCAGTACTTC.

The chain links TRBV7-9 to TRBJ1-2, with 7 bases identical to TRBD1. V dropped 5 bases and J dropped 8; count of bases not matched to a gene: 8. CDR3 length: 13 residues. Germline V gene sequence: CDR1 SEHNR, CDR2 FQNEAQ (reference sequence). The CDR3 DNA sequence: TGTGCCAGCAGCCAGGACAGGAGGGAAGGCTACACCTTC. Translation: CASSQDRREGYTF.

V gene TRBV4-2 combines with J gene TRBJ1-5; 8 bases are shared with TRBD1. Unmatched junction bases numbered 9, after V lost 1 base and J lost 7 bases. This CDR3 is 16 amino acids long. CDR1 and CDR2 (germline): LGHNA, YNFKEQ. CDR3 DNA sequence: TGTGCCAGCAGCCAAGGGGGGCAGGGGGCCGGGCAGCCCCAGCATTTT. Translating gives CASSQGGQGAGQPQHF.

The chain employs TRBV7-9 and TRBJ2-5, with D tentatively TRBD1 (6 bases). This CDR3 comprises 14 residues. The germline V gene has CDR1 SEHNR and CDR2 FQNEAQ (reference sequence). Trimming left V 11 bases short and J 4 bases short, with 20 bases between. The CDR3 DNA reads as TGTGCCGGATCCAGGGCAGGGGTAGGAGAGACCCAGTACTTC. Translating it yields CAGSRAGVGETQYF.

The chain combines TRBV7-9 with TRBJ2-7; TRBD1 is a possible D gene (6 bases). Germline V lookup: CDR1 SEHNR, CDR2 FQNEAQ (reference sequence). V was clipped by 5 bases and J by 3 bases, with 8 bases between them. This CDR3 is built from 12 residues. The CDR3 spells CASSQQGYEQYF. The CDR3 nucleotides read TGTGCCAGCAGCCAACAGGGCTACGAGCAGTACTTC.

This chain links TRBV7-2 with TRBJ2-3; 9 bases agree with TRBD2. Per germline, CDR1 SGHTA and CDR2 FQGNSA. CDR3 length: 16 residues. J was trimmed by 2 bases and V by 6 bases; bases with no gene match: 9. The CDR3 DNA sequence: TGTGCCAGCAGTCTACTAAGCGGGGGGAACACAGATACGCAGTATTTT. The encoded protein is CASSLLSGGNTDTQYF. The full variable domain, rest sourced from reference TRBV7-2 and TRBJ2-3, is GAGVSQSPSNKVTEKGKDVELRCDPISGHTALYWYRQSLGQGLEFLIYFQGNSAPDKSGLPSDRFSAERTGGSVSTLTIQRTQQEDSAVYLCASSLLSGGNTDTQYFGPGTRLTVL.

This sequence joins TRBV6-1 and TRBJ1-4, with TRBD1 as a possible D gene (5 bases). The germline V and J ends were trimmed by 10 bases and 5 bases, with 20 bases remaining between them. Germline V gene sequence: CDR1 MNHNS, CDR2 SASEGT. The CDR3 has 15 amino acids. Written as DNA, the CDR3 is TGTGCCATCAGCCGCGGAGGGGTCTCGAATGAAAAACTGTTTTTT. Its translation is CAISRGGVSNEKLFF.